Presented here are 24 T cell receptor beta chains from one specimen sequenced in a study of T-cell memory formation after mild COVID-19. Each CDR3 protein gets one entry after TCRdb re-called the 5' RACE reads with MiXCR. The table shows about 58,000 distinct CDR3 sequences, with 25% to 35% occurring only once. The sample consisted of PBMCs or a T cell subset sorted from them (not recorded which). The receptors come from a man aged 18-30 years who had mild COVID-19 (a few samples of this study predate the infection). Cell type and time point are not known.

The rearrangement links TRBV19 to TRBJ2-7; D perhaps matches TRBD2 (7 bases). V was clipped by 5 bases and J by 1 base, with 15 bases between them. Germline V gene sequence: CDR1 LNHDA, CDR2 SQIVND (reference sequence). CDR3 length: 15 residues. CDR3: CASSPGGGPSYEQYF. In nucleotides, the CDR3 is TGTGCCAGTAGTCCGGGCGGGGGCCCATCCTACGAGCAGTACTTC.

The chain combines TRBV28 with TRBJ2-5, with D maybe TRBD1 (5 bases). Deletions cut 7 bases from V and 3 bases from J, with 6 bases between. The CDR3 loop spans 11 amino acids. The germline CDR1 and CDR2 sequences are MDHEN and SYDVKM. This CDR3 is CASMTEETQYF. In nucleotides, the CDR3 is TGTGCCAGCATGACAGAAGAGACCCAGTACTTC.

This clonotype appeared once. CDR3 region: CASSLAAASGAQETQYF. The CDR3 DNA reads TGTGCCAGCAGCTTAGCTGCGGCTAGCGGGGCACAAGAGACCCAGTACTTC. J is TRBJ2-5 and V is TRBV7-9, with 9 bases that match TRBD2. Germline V gene sequence: CDR1 SEHNR, CDR2 FQNEAQ (reference sequence). After removal of 0 bases from V and 2 bases from J, the junction contained 7 bases not matched to a gene. The CDR3 has 17 residues.

A few counts support this clonotype. The V gene is TRBV4-1, the J gene TRBJ2-3; 10 nucleotides align to TRBD2. Germline CDR1 reads MGHRA; CDR2 reads YSYEKL. The CDR3 has 17 residues. Trimming cost V 1 base and J 5 bases; bases outside gene matches: 9. CDR3 region: CASSQGTGLAEEDTQYF. The CDR3 region has the DNA TGCGCCAGCAGCCAAGGTACCGGACTAGCGGAGGAAGATACGCAGTATTTT.

The sample holds a few counts of this clonotype. V gene TRBV7-2 combines with J gene TRBJ2-5, with 10 bases matching TRBD2. CDR1 is SGHTA and CDR2 is FQGNSA in the germline V gene. CDR3 length equals 14 residues. Trimming removed 8 bases from V and 4 bases from J; junction bases left unmatched: 7. The CDR3 bases are TGTGCCAGCGAGGAAGCGGGGGGGTTAGAGACCCAGTACTTC. It translates to CASEEAGGLETQYF. Filled out from reference TRBV7-2 and TRBJ2-5, the complete variable domain reads GAGVSQSPSNKVTEKGKDVELRCDPISGHTALYWYRQSLGQGLEFLIYFQGNSAPDKSGLPSDRFSAERTGGSVSTLTIQRTQQEDSAVYLCASEEAGGLETQYFGPGTRLLVL.

This clonotype appeared many times. This chain uses TRBV7-9 with TRBJ2-4; D is possibly TRBD2 (5 bases). CDR3 length: 14 amino acids. The germline V gene has CDR1 SEHNR and CDR2 FQNEAQ (reference sequence). V lost 6 bases, J lost 7 bases, and 16 bases lay in between. The CDR3 DNA follows: TGTGCCAGCAGATCTTCGGAGGAATTGAACATTCAGTACTTC. Protein product: CASRSSEELNIQYF. Filled out from reference TRBV7-9 and TRBJ2-4, the complete variable domain reads DTGVSQNPRHKITKRGQNVTFRCDPISEHNRLYWYRQTLGQGPEFLTYFQNEAQLEKSRLLSDRFSAERPKGSFSTLEIQRTEQGDSAMYLCASRSSEELNIQYFGAGTRLSVL.

The rearrangement links TRBV2 to TRBJ2-1, with 8 nucleotides matching TRBD2. The ends lost 8 bases at V and 3 bases at J; junction bases unmatched: 9. The CDR3 sequence is 15 residues long. Germline CDR1 is SNHLY and CDR2 is FYNNEI. CDR3 nucleotide sequence: TGTGCCAGCGCGGCCCAGGCGGGGGGCTACAATGAGCAGTTCTTC. It yields the protein CASAAQAGGYNEQFF.

The CDR3 nucleotides are TGTGCCAGCAGCTTTCCTCGGGGGCAGGGGGCTTTCTTT. Its translation: CASSFPRGQGAFF. The genes are TRBV7-9 and TRBJ1-1; D may be TRBD1 (6 bases). Germline loops: CDR1 SEHNR, CDR2 FQNEAQ (reference sequence). The CDR3 spans 13 residues. V was cut by 3 bases and J by 11 bases, with 16 bases left in between.

This chain links TRBV5-5 with TRBJ1-2; D unclear. This CDR3 contains 11 residues. Germline CDR1 reads SGHKS; CDR2 reads YYEKEE (reference sequence). V gave up 0 bases and J gave up 8 bases, with 5 bases separating them. CDR3 bases: TGTGCCAGCAGCTTGGGGTCGGGCTACACCTTC. Translated: CASSLGSGYTF.

This rearrangement joins TRBV5-1 to TRBJ2-1, with D tentatively TRBD1 (5 bases). V gave up 5 bases and J gave up 2 bases, with 14 bases separating them. The CDR3 loop spans 15 amino acids. Germline CDR1 and CDR2: SGHRS and YFSETQ. The CDR3 is CASSSQGQAYNEQFF. In nucleotides, the CDR3 is TGCGCCAGCAGTTCCCAGGGTCAAGCCTACAATGAGCAGTTCTTC.

This clonotype was seen a few times. This sequence joins TRBV4-1 and TRBJ2-1; the D call may be TRBD1 or TRBD2 (6 bases each). V gave up 3 bases and J gave up 0 bases, with 9 bases separating them. The germline gives CDR1 MGHRA, CDR2 YSYEKL. The CDR3 runs to 15 residues. CDR3 sequence reads: CASSHGGISYNEQFF. The CDR3 DNA reads TGCGCCAGCAGCCACGGGGGCATCTCCTACAATGAGCAGTTCTTC.

The rearrangement joins TRBV25-1 to TRBJ2-1, with D possibly TRBD2 on 5 matching bases. CDR3 length equals 12 residues. Germline CDR1 is MGHDK and CDR2 is SYGVNS. Trimming stripped 5 bases from V and 10 bases from J, with 12 bases between. CDR3 amino acids: CASSSSRGEQFF. The CDR3 DNA reads TGTGCCAGCAGTAGCTCTCGGGGAGAGCAGTTCTTC. The full variable domain, completed using reference TRBV25-1 and TRBJ2-1, is EADIYQTPRYLVIGTGKKITLECSQTMGHDKMYWYQQDPGMELHLIHYSYGVNSTEKGDLSSESTVSRIRTEHFPLTLESARPSHTSQYLCASSSSRGEQFFGPGTRLTVL.

This clonotype was detected a few times. The chain joins TRBV7-8 to TRBJ2-2, with 7 bases that match TRBD2. This CDR3 region has 17 residues. Germline CDR1 and CDR2: SGHVS and FQNEAQ. The V gene end was trimmed by 3 bases and the J gene end by 1 base; junction bases not matched to a gene: 8. The CDR3 protein is CASSFAAGEGNTGELFF. CDR3 DNA sequence: TGTGCCAGCAGCTTCGCCGCGGGAGAGGGGAACACCGGGGAGCTGTTTTTT.

This clonotype was found a few times. The rearrangement uses TRBV13 and TRBJ2-1, with 11 bases fitting TRBD1. J gave up 7 bases and V 5 bases, and 7 bases lay outside the gene matches. This CDR3 is 15 amino acids long. CDR1 is PRHDT, CDR2 FYEKMQ, per germline (reference sequence). The chain's CDR3 is CASSPGQGERNEQFF. CDR3 nucleotide sequence: TGTGCCAGCAGCCCGGGACAGGGGGAGAGGAATGAGCAGTTCTTC.

The chain has TRBV6-2 or TRBV6-3 and TRBJ2-2, with 9 bases aligning to TRBD2. The CDR3 is 17 amino acids. V was clipped by 5 bases and J by 2 bases; unmatched bases: 9. The V gene's germline CDR1 is MNHEY and CDR2 SVGEGT. The CDR3 sequence: CASSPFRTSENTGELFF. DNA of the CDR3: TGTGCCAGCAGTCCGTTCCGGACTAGCGAAAACACCGGGGAGCTGTTTTTT.

This chain connects TRBV11-2 to TRBJ2-1; D gene uncertain. The CDR3 spans 12 residues. CDR1 and CDR2 (germline): SGHAT, FQNNGV. The germline V and J ends were trimmed by 3 bases and 7 bases, with 7 bases remaining between them. The CDR3 spells CASSFSRNEQFF. The CDR3 bases are TGTGCCAGCAGCTTTAGTCGGAATGAGCAGTTCTTC. Combining the CDR3 with reference TRBV11-2 and TRBJ2-1 gives the whole variable domain EAGVAQSPRYKIIEKRQSVAFWCNPISGHATLYWYQQILGQGPKLLIQFQNNGVVDDSQLPKDRFSAERLKGVDSTLKIQPAKLEDSAVYLCASSFSRNEQFFGPGTRLTVL.

This clonotype turned up a few times. The chain carries TRBV10-2 and TRBJ1-5; D not certain. The CDR3 has 12 residues. V shed 10 bases and J shed 10 bases, with 17 bases lying between them. The germline CDR1 and CDR2 sequences are WSHSY and SAAADI. The CDR3 is CAISTGDGPQHF. Here the CDR3 DNA reads TGCGCCATCTCGACGGGAGACGGACCCCAGCATTTT.

This clonotype came up a few times. J is TRBJ2-1 and V is TRBV5-1, with D perhaps given as TRBD1 or TRBD2 (6 bases each). The CDR3 is 14 residues long. Trimming left V 2 bases short and J 5 bases short, with 11 bases between. Germline lookup yields CDR1 SGHRS and CDR2 YFSETQ. CDR3 loop: CASSFRGPNNEQFF. The CDR3 DNA follows: TGCGCCAGCAGCTTTCGGGGGCCCAACAATGAGCAGTTCTTC.

This clonotype was observed a handful of times. The V and J genes are TRBV4-1 and TRBJ2-5, with 9 bases matching TRBD2. Germline V gives CDR1 MGHRA, CDR2 YSYEKL. This CDR3 has 17 residues. V was pared by 5 bases and J by 5 bases, with 15 bases of the junction left unmatched. The CDR3 DNA reads TGCGCCAGCAGCGCCCAACCGGCGGGGGGGTATCGGGAGACCCAGTACTTC. This codes for CASSAQPAGGYRETQYF.

Only a few counts were recorded for this clonotype. The chain carries TRBV5-1 and TRBJ1-1; D unresolved. This CDR3 is built from 15 residues. With 0 bases removed from V and 1 base from J, the gap between germline ends came to 10 bases. Germline V gene sequence: CDR1 SGHRS, CDR2 YFSETQ. The CDR3 bases are TGCGCCAGCAGCTTGGCCAGGATTTCGAACACTGAAGCTTTCTTT. This codes for CASSLARISNTEAFF.

This clonotype was counted at least ten times. The chain recombines TRBV19 with TRBJ2-2; a possible D gene is TRBD2 (6 bases). Germline values: CDR1 LNHDA, CDR2 SQIVND (reference sequence). V was pared by 6 bases and J by 4 bases, with 15 bases between. There are 15 residues in the CDR3. CDR3 nucleotide sequence: TGTGCCAGTAGCAGATACCGGGACTCCACCGGGGAGCTGTTTTTT. Translated: CASSRYRDSTGELFF.

The chain couples TRBV19 to TRBJ2-1; 7 nucleotides agree with TRBD2. Germline CDR1 reads LNHDA; CDR2 reads SQIVND (reference sequence). The CDR3 has 15 residues. The trim removed 10 bases at V and 0 bases at J, leaving 9 bases unmatched. The CDR3 is CATEAGVSSYNEQFF. The CDR3 coding sequence is TGTGCCACTGAGGCGGGGGTTAGCTCCTACAATGAGCAGTTCTTC.

This rearrangement joins TRBV29-1 to TRBJ2-3; D may be TRBD1 or TRBD2 (5 bases each). CDR1 and CDR2 (germline): SQVTM, ANQGSEA. V was trimmed by 7 bases and J by 2 bases, leaving 22 bases between them. This CDR3 has 16 residues. The chain's CDR3 is CSATGLAGPVTDTQYF. The CDR3 DNA sequence: TGCAGCGCCACAGGCCTAGCCGGACCAGTCACAGATACGCAGTATTTT.

The rearrangement links TRBV15 to TRBJ2-5; the D is unclear. With 6 bases removed from V and 5 bases from J, the gap between germline ends came to 13 bases. Germline assignment: CDR1 LNHNV and CDR2 YYDKDF (reference sequence). The CDR3 sequence is 13 residues long. In nucleotides, the CDR3 is TGTGCCACCAGAAGGTACATTCACGAGACCCAGTACTTC. It translates to CATRRYIHETQYF.